This entry is about one T cell receptor (beta chain). The sample originates from a study of OX40 agonist ivuxolimab in advanced cancers. The assay was immunoSEQ multiplex PCR, and TCRdb's table has in-frame clones only and misses some. The sample has 45,000 to 65,000 clones; around 77% are singletons. V gave up 0 bases and J gave up 5 bases, with 14 bases separating them. This CDR3 comprises 16 residues. Germline-derived CDR1 and CDR2 are WSHSY and SAAADI. The TCR was taken from an adult with an advanced solid tumor such as melanoma, head and neck, liver or kidney cancer. V is TRBV10-2 and J is TRBJ2-1, with no clear D. The specimen was CD4+ or CD8+ T cells sorted from blood, collected in a trial of the OX40 agonist ivuxolimab. This CDR3 is CASSESTWQNDNEQFF. For the CDR3, the DNA is TGCGCCAGCAGTGAGTCGACTTGGCAGAATGACAATGAGCAGTTCTTC.